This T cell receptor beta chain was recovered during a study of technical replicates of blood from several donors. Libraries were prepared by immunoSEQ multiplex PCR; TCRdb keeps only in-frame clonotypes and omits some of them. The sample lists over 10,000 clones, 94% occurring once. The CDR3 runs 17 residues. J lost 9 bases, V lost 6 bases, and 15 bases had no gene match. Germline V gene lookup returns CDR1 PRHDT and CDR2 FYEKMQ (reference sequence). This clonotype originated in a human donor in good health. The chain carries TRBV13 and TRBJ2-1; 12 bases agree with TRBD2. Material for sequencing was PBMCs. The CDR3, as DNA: TGTGCCAGCAGAAGTCGACCCCCGGGACTAGCGGGCGGTGAGCAGTTCTTC. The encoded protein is CASRSRPPGLAGGEQFF.